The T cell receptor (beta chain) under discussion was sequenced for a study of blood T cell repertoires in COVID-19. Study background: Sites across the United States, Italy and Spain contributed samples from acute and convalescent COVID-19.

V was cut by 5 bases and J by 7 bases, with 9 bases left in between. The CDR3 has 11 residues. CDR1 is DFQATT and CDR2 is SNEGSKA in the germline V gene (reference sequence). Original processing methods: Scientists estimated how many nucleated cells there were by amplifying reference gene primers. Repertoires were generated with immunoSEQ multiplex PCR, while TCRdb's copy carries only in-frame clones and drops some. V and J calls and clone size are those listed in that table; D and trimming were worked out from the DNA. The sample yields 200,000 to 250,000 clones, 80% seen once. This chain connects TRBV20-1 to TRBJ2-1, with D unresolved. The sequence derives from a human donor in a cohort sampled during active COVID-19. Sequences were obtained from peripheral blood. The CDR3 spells CSAWAVNEQFF. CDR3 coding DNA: TGCAGTGCTTGGGCTGTAAATGAGCAGTTCTTC.